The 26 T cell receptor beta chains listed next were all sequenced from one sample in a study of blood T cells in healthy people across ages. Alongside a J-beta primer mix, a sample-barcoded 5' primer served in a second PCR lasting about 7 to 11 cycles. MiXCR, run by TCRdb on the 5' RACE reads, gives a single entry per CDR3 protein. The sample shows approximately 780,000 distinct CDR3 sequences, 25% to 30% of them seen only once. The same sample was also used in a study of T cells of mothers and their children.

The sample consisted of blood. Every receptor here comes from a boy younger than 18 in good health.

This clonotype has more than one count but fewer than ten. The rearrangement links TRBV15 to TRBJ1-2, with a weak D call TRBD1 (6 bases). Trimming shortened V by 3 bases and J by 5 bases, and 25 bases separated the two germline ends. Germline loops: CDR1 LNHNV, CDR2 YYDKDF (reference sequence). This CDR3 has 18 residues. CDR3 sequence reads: CATSRALGTRLGGYGYTF. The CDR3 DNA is TGTGCCACCAGCAGGGCCCTCGGGACAAGACTTGGAGGGTATGGCTACACCTTC.

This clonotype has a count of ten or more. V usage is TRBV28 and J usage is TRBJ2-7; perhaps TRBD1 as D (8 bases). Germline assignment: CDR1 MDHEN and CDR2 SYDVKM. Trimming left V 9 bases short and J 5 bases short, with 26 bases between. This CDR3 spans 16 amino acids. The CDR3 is CASLGTIRDRFHEQYF. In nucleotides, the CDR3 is TGTGCCAGTTTGGGGACTATACGGGACAGGTTCCACGAGCAGTACTTC.

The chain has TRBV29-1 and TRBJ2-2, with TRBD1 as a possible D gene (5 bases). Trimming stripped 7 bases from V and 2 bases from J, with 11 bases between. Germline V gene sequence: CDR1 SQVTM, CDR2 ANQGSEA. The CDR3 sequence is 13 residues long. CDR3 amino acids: CSARADNTGELFF. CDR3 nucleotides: TGCAGCGCCAGGGCGGACAACACCGGGGAGCTGTTTTTT.

Here the CDR3 DNA reads TGCAGTGCTAGAGATCCTGGTGGGGGCCGAGGCACAGATACGCAGTATTTT. Its protein is CSARDPGGGRGTDTQYF. The V and J genes are TRBV20-1 and TRBJ2-3, with a possible D match to TRBD1 (6 bases). The CDR3 is made up of 17 amino acids. V lost 0 bases and J 1 base, leaving 17 bases between the germline ends. Germline V gives CDR1 DFQATT, CDR2 SNEGSKA (reference sequence).

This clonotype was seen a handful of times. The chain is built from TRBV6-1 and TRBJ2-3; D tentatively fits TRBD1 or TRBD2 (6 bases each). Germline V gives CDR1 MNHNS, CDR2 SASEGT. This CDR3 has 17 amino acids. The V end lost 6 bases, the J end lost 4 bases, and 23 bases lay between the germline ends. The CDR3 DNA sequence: TGTGCCAGCAGCCCATCACTACAGGGAGGAAGCGCAGATACGCAGTATTTT. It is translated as CASSPSLQGGSADTQYF.

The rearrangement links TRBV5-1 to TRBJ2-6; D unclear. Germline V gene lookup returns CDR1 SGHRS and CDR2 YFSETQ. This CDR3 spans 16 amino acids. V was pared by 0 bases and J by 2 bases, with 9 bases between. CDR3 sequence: CASSLVGLAGANVLTF. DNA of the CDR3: TGCGCCAGCAGCTTGGTAGGTCTCGCTGGGGCCAACGTCCTGACTTTC.

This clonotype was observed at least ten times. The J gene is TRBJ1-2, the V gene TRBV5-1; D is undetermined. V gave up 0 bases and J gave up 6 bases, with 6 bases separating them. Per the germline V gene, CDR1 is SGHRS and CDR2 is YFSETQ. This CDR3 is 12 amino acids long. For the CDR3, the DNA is TGCGCCAGCAGCTTGGTGGGTAATGGCTACACCTTC. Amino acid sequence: CASSLVGNGYTF. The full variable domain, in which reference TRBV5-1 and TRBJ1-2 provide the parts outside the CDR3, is KAGVTQTPRYLIKTRGQQVTLSCSPISGHRSVSWYQQTPGQGLQFLFEYFSETQRNKGNFPGRFSGRQFSNSRSEMNVSTLELGDSALYLCASSLVGNGYTFGSGTRLTVV.

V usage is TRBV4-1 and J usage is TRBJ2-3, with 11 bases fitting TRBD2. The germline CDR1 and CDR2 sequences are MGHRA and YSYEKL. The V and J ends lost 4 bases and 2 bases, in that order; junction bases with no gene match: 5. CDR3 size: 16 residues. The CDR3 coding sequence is TGCGCCAGCAGCCTCCTGACTAGCGGGGTCACAGATACGCAGTATTTT. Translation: CASSLLTSGVTDTQYF.

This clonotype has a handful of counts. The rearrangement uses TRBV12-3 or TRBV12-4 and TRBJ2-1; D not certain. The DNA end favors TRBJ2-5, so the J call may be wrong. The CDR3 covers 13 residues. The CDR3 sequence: CASSSFRGKTQYF. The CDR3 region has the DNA TGTGCCAGCAGTTCCTTCCGAGGAAAGACCCAGTACTTC.

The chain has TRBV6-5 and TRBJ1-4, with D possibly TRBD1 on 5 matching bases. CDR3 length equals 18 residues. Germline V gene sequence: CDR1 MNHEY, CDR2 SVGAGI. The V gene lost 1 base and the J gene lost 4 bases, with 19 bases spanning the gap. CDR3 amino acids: CASSYLAQGDPINEKLFF. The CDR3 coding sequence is TGTGCCAGCAGTTACTTAGCTCAAGGGGACCCAATTAATGAAAAACTGTTTTTT.

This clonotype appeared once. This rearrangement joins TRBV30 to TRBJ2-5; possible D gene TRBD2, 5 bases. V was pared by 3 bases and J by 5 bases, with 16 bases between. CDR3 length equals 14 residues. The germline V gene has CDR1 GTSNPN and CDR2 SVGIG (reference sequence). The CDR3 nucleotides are TGTGCCTGGAGCGGTACGCGAATAGCGGAGACCCAGTACTTC. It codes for CAWSGTRIAETQYF.

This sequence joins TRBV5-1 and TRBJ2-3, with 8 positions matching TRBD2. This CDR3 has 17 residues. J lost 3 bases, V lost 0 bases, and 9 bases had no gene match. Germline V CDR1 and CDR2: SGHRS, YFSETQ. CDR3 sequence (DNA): TGCGCCAGCAGCTTGGAGGGTAGCGGGGTTGGAACAGATACGCAGTATTTT. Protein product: CASSLEGSGVGTDTQYF.

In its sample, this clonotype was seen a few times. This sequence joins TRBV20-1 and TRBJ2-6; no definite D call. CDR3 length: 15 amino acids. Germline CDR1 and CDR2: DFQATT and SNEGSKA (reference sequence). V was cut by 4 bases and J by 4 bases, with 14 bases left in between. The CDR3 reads CSATDSLWGANVLTF. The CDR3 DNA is TGCAGTGCTACCGACTCACTGTGGGGGGCCAACGTCCTGACTTTC.

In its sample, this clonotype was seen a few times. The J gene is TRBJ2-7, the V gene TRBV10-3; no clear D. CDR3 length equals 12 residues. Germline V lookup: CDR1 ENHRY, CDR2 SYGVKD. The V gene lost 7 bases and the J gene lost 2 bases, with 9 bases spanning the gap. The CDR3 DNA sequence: TGTGCCATCACCTCGAGTGCCTACGAGCAGTACTTC. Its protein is CAITSSAYEQYF.

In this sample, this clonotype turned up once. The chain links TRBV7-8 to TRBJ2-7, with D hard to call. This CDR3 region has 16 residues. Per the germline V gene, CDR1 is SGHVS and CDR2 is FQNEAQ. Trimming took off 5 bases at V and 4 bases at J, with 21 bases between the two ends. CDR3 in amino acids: CASSARSRHFEYEQYF. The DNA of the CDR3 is TGTGCCAGCAGCGCCAGGAGTCGTCATTTCGAGTACGAGCAGTACTTC. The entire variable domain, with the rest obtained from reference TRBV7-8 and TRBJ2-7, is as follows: GAGVSQSPRYKVAKRGQDVALRCDPISGHVSLFWYQQALGQGPEFLTYFQNEAQLDKSGLPSDRFFAERPEGSVSTLKIQRTQQEDSAVYLCASSARSRHFEYEQYFGPGTRLTVT.

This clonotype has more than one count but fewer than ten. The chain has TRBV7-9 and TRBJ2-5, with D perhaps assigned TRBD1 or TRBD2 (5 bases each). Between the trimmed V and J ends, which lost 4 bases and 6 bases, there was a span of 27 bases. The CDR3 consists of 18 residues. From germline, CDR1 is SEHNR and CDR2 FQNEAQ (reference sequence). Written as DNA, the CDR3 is TGTGCCAGCAGCTCTCTCAGGGAGACCAATCGACTAATTCAGACCCAGTACTTC. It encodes CASSSLRETNRLIQTQYF.

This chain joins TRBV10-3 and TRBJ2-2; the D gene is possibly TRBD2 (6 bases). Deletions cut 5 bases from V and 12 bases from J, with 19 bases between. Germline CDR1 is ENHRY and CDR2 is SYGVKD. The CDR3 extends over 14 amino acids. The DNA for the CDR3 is TGTGCCATCAGTCGGGACTCCCTTTCTCCGAAGCTGTTTTTT. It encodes CAISRDSLSPKLFF.

The CDR3: CASSSTTGLETQYF. The DNA for the CDR3 is TGTGCCAGCAGCTCAACGACAGGGTTAGAGACCCAGTACTTC. V gene TRBV7-8 combines with J gene TRBJ2-5, with 7 bases that match TRBD1. CDR3 size: 14 residues. V was clipped by 4 bases and J by 4 bases; unmatched bases: 6. Per germline, CDR1 SGHVS and CDR2 FQNEAQ.

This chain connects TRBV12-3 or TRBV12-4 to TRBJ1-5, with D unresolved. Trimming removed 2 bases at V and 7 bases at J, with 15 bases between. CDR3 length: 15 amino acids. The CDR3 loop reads CASSLRREVRQPQHF. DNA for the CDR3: TGTGCCAGCAGTTTACGGAGGGAAGTGAGGCAGCCCCAGCATTTT.

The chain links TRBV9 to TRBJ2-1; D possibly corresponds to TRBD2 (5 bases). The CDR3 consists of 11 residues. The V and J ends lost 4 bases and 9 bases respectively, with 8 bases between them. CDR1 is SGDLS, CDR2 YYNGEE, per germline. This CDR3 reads CASSTSFEQFF. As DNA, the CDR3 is TGTGCCAGCAGCACTAGTTTTGAGCAGTTCTTC.

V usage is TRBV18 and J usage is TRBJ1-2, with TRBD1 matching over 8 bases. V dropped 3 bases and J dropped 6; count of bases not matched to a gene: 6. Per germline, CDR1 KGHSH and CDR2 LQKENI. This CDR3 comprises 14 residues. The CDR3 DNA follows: TGTGCCAGCTCACCCGACAGGGGATCGGATGGCTACACCTTC. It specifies CASSPDRGSDGYTF.

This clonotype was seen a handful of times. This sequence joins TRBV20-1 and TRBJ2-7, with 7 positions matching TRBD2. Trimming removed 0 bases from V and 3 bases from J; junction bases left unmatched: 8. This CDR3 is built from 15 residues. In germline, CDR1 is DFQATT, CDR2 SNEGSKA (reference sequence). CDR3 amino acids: CSARDQRGPLYEQYF. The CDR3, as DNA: TGCAGTGCTAGAGACCAGCGGGGCCCCCTCTACGAGCAGTACTTC.

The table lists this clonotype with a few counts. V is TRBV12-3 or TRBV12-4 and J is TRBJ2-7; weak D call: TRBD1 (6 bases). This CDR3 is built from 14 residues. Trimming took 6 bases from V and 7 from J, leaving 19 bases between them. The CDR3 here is CASRLGRGPGEQYF. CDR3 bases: TGTGCCAGCAGACTAGGCAGGGGTCCGGGAGAGCAGTACTTC.

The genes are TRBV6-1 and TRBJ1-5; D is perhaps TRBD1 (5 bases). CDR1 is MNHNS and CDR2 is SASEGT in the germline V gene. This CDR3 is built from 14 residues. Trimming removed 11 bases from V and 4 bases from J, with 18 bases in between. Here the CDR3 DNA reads TGTGCCTGCATCGACCGGGGGAGGAATCAGCCCCAGCATTTT. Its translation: CACIDRGRNQPQHF.

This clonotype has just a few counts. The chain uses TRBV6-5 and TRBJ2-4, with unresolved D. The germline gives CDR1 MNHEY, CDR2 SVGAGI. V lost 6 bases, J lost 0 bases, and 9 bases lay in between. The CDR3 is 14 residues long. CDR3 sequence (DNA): TGTGCCAGCAGGGGTAGGCTAGCCAAAAACATTCAGTACTTC. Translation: CASRGRLAKNIQYF.

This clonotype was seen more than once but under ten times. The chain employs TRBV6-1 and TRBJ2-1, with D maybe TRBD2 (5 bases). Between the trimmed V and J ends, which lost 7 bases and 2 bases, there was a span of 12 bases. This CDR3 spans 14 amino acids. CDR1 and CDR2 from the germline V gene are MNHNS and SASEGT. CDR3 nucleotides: TGTGCCAGCACAGAGACTACCCCCTACAATGAGCAGTTCTTC. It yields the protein CASTETTPYNEQFF.